The 17 T cell receptor beta chains given below trace back to one sample, sequenced in a study of blood T cells in healthy people across ages. The authors ran a second PCR of roughly 7 to 11 cycles using a sample-barcoded 5' primer and a J-beta primer mix. In TCRdb, the 5' RACE reads were re-called with MiXCR into one record per CDR3 protein. The sample lists some 1.6 million distinct CDR3 sequences; roughly 32% were seen once. Sequencing was carried out using blood. These receptors came from a woman between 25 and 40 years old in good health.

CDR3: CASSLGFGNTQYF. In DNA, the CDR3 is TGTGCCAGCAGTTTGGGCTTCGGAAATACGCAGTATTTT. The V call is TRBV28, the J call TRBJ2-3, with unresolved D. Between the trimmed V and J ends, which lost 3 bases and 7 bases, there was a span of 11 bases. The CDR3 length is 13 residues. Germline assignment: CDR1 MDHEN and CDR2 SYDVKM.

The J gene is TRBJ2-6, the V gene TRBV10-3; possible D gene TRBD1, 6 bases. CDR1 is ENHRY and CDR2 is SYGVKD in the germline V gene. Trimming shortened V by 0 bases and J by 1 base, and 13 bases separated the two germline ends. This CDR3 comprises 18 residues. The CDR3 sequence is CAISESIVQGSGANVLTF. The CDR3 DNA sequence: TGTGCCATCAGTGAGTCTATAGTTCAGGGGTCTGGGGCCAACGTCCTGACTTTC.

The rearrangement joins TRBV29-1 to TRBJ1-1; D possibly corresponds to TRBD1 (5 bases). Germline lookup yields CDR1 SQVTM and CDR2 ANQGSEA. V shed 6 bases and J shed 8 bases, with 16 bases lying between them. This CDR3 is 12 amino acids long. The CDR3: CSVTGAKTEAFF. CDR3 nucleotide sequence: TGCAGCGTGACCGGGGCCAAAACGGAAGCTTTCTTT.

The sample holds a few counts of this clonotype. The chain uses TRBV4-1 and TRBJ1-5; possibly TRBD1 for D (6 bases). V was clipped by 0 bases and J by 2 bases, with 11 bases between them. CDR1 and CDR2 (germline): MGHRA, YSYEKL. This CDR3 is 16 amino acids long. CDR3 residues: CASSQDLRGGNQPQHF. The CDR3 coding sequence is TGCGCCAGCAGCCAAGATCTTAGGGGGGGCAATCAGCCCCAGCATTTT.

The chain uses TRBV4-1 and TRBJ1-1; D call uncertain. Germline V gives CDR1 MGHRA, CDR2 YSYEKL. V was pared by 1 base and J by 5 bases, with 14 bases between. The CDR3 sequence is 15 residues long. DNA for the CDR3: TGCGCCAGCAGCCAAGTCGAGGGCGGGAAGACTGAAGCTTTCTTT. This gives the protein CASSQVEGGKTEAFF.

This clonotype has at least ten counts. The chain recombines TRBV25-1 with TRBJ2-5; D is ambiguous. Germline V gene data show CDR1 as MGHDK and CDR2 as SYGVNS. This CDR3 region has 12 residues. V lost 4 bases and J 0 bases, leaving 3 bases between the germline ends. The CDR3 DNA follows: TGTGCCAGCAGTGTTTACCAAGAGACCCAGTACTTC. Its protein is CASSVYQETQYF.

Worth noting for this clonotype: The junction differs from germline at one of its ends, possibly a read error. The chain uses TRBV20-1 and TRBJ2-5, with D possibly being TRBD2 (6 bases). Germline CDR1 DFQATT, CDR2 SNEGSKA (reference sequence). The CDR3 is 14 amino acids. In DNA, the CDR3 is TGCAGTGCCCGGGACCAACGGGGGTCCGAGACCCGGTACTTC. This gives the protein CSARDQRGSETRYF.

CDR3 sequence (DNA): TGTGCCAGCAGCCAAGTCTTATCTGGAGTAGAGACCCAGTACTTC. Translated: CASSQVLSGVETQYF. The chain couples TRBV14 to TRBJ2-5; D gene uncertain. CDR3 length: 15 amino acids. CDR1 and CDR2 (germline): SGHDN, FVKESK. V gave up 1 base and J gave up 4 bases, with 13 bases separating them.

The V gene is TRBV7-3, the J gene TRBJ1-4; a weak D match, TRBD1 (5 bases). Trimming took off 2 bases at V and 6 bases at J, with 13 bases between the two ends. The germline V gene encodes CDR1 SGHTA and CDR2 FQGTGA. The CDR3 contains 15 residues. CDR3 sequence (DNA): TGTGCCAGCAGCTTAGGGCAGGGAGGGGATGAAAAACTGTTTTTT. It translates to CASSLGQGGDEKLFF.

Details on this clonotype: This may be a read error, as it is one base from a much larger clone. The chain employs TRBV10-3 and TRBJ2-5, with 8 bases matching TRBD2. The length of the CDR3 is 15 residues. The V gene's germline CDR1 is ENHRY and CDR2 SYGVKD. The DNA of the CDR3 is TGTGCCATCAGCAAAGCGGGAGAGTTGGAAGAGACCCGGTACTTC. Translated: CAISKAGELEETRYF.

A note on this clonotype: One end of the junction fails to match germline, which may point to a read error. The J gene is TRBJ2-1, the V gene TRBV15, with TRBD2 matching over 8 bases. Germline CDR1 LNHNV, CDR2 YYDKDF (reference sequence). The CDR3 extends over 18 amino acids. CDR3 sequence reads: CATGRVSGGEGPYNEQFF. CDR3 sequence (DNA): TGTGCCACCGGCAGAGTGTCGGGAGGGGAAGGGCCCTACAATGAGCAGTTCTTC.

The chain combines TRBV9 with TRBJ2-7, with 7 bases lining up with TRBD1. With 6 bases clipped from V and 4 bases from J, the junction kept 10 bases outside the gene matches. The CDR3 totals 14 residues. Germline V gene data show CDR1 as SGDLS and CDR2 as YYNGEE. The CDR3 DNA sequence: TGTGCCAGCAACCCGACAGGGTCATTTTACGAGCAGTACTTC. Encoded protein: CASNPTGSFYEQYF.

This clonotype was seen only a few times. The chain links TRBV7-8 to TRBJ1-5; perhaps TRBD1 as D (6 bases). CDR3 length: 15 residues. The V end lost 4 bases, the J end lost 15 bases, and 25 bases lay between the germline ends. Germline loops: CDR1 SGHVS, CDR2 FQNEAQ. CDR3 bases: TGTGCCAGCAGCTCCATAAGGGGGGCTGAGGGGTTTTCGCATTTT. Translating gives CASSSIRGAEGFSHF.

This clonotype was observed a handful of times. This chain uses TRBV7-9 with TRBJ1-6; TRBD1 might be the D (5 bases). V was trimmed by 5 bases and J by 10 bases, leaving 12 bases between them. The length of the CDR3 is 13 residues. Germline lookup yields CDR1 SEHNR and CDR2 FQNEAQ (reference sequence). The DNA of the CDR3 is TGTGCCAGCAGCCCAGGGTGGCAATCACCCCTCCACTTT. Translation gives CASSPGWQSPLHF. The whole variable domain, remainder taken from reference TRBV7-9 and TRBJ1-6, is DTGVSQNPRHKITKRGQNVTFRCDPISEHNRLYWYRQTLGQGPEFLTYFQNEAQLEKSRLLSDRFSAERPKGSFSTLEIQRTEQGDSAMYLCASSPGWQSPLHFGNGTRLTVT.

The chain couples TRBV20-1 to TRBJ1-1; tentative D call: TRBD1 (6 bases). The CDR3 extends over 11 amino acids. The ends were cut back, 5 bases at V and 7 bases at J, with 11 bases in the middle. The germline CDR1 and CDR2 sequences are DFQATT and SNEGSKA (reference sequence). CDR3 nucleotide sequence: TGCAGTGCTGTTCACAGGGTTGAAGCTTTCTTT. Translating gives CSAVHRVEAFF.

This clonotype was found many times. V usage is TRBV4-1 and J usage is TRBJ2-3; D remains ambiguous. The CDR3 sequence is 12 residues long. Trimming took 2 bases from V and 4 from J, leaving 4 bases between them. Germline CDR1 reads MGHRA; CDR2 reads YSYEKL. This CDR3 is CASSQLSDTQYF. Here the CDR3 DNA reads TGCGCCAGCAGCCAACTATCAGATACGCAGTATTTT.

A few counts support this clonotype. Germline is not matched at one junction end, which may reflect a read error. This sequence joins TRBV4-1 and TRBJ1-1; D is ambiguous. Germline CDR1 is MGHRA and CDR2 is YSYEKL. The CDR3 runs 15 residues. In DNA, the CDR3 is TGCGCCAGCAGCCAAGGATGGGGATTGAACACTGCAGCTTTCTTT. It translates to CASSQGWGLNTAAFF.